A single sample gave rise to the 12 T cell receptor beta chains below, sequenced in a study of control samples from healthy donors and cancer patients. Sequencing was performed with immunoSEQ multiplex PCR; in TCRdb, only in-frame clones are kept and a portion is missing. The sample has 150,000 or so clones, roughly 92% seen once; the top ten hold 2% to 2.5%. Sequencing was carried out using blood. These receptors were taken from a man aged 50 to 60 in good health.

This sequence joins TRBV12-3 or TRBV12-4 and TRBJ1-1; 7 bases are shared with TRBD1. This CDR3 comprises 13 residues. Trimming cost V 6 bases and J 5 bases; bases outside gene matches: 6. The CDR3 bases are TGTGCCAGCAGGCAGGGGGTTTGGACTGAAGCTTTCTTT. As protein: CASRQGVWTEAFF.

This chain joins TRBV2 and TRBJ1-1; D is ambiguous. With 4 bases removed from V and 1 base from J, the gap between germline ends came to 7 bases. The CDR3 has 13 residues. CDR1 and CDR2 (germline): SNHLY, FYNNEI. CDR3 sequence reads: CASSADGNTEAFF. The CDR3 DNA follows: TGTGCCAGCAGTGCGGACGGGAACACTGAAGCTTTCTTT.

V gene TRBV16 combines with J gene TRBJ2-1; the match to TRBD1 covers 7 bases. With 2 bases clipped from V and 14 bases from J, the junction kept 3 bases outside the gene matches. From germline, CDR1 is KGHSY and CDR2 FQNENV. The CDR3 consists of 11 residues. CDR3 nucleotides: TGTGCCAGCAGCCAAGACAGGGTGGAGTTCTTC. This translates into CASSQDRVEFF.

The chain joins TRBV6-5 to TRBJ2-5, with 9 bases identical to TRBD1. After removal of 9 bases from V and 4 bases from J, the junction contained 9 bases not matched to a gene. CDR3 size: 14 residues. From germline, CDR1 is MNHEY and CDR2 SVGAGI. DNA of the CDR3: TGTGCCAGTGTGAACAGGGGGCGTCGAGAGACCCAGTACTTC. It encodes CASVNRGRRETQYF.

This chain joins TRBV3-1 (or the pseudogene TRBV3-2) and TRBJ1-2; 8 bases match TRBD1. The V and J ends lost 3 bases and 4 bases, in that order; junction bases with no gene match: 13. The CDR3 loop spans 17 amino acids. Germline V gives CDR1 LGHDT, CDR2 YNNKEL (reference sequence). Here the CDR3 DNA reads TGTGCCAGCAGCCAGACCCGCGGCAGGGGGCGAATCTATGGCTACACCTTC. Translating gives CASSQTRGRGRIYGYTF.

This sequence joins TRBV5-1 and TRBJ2-3; D gene uncertain. This CDR3 comprises 16 residues. V gave up 3 bases and J gave up 0 bases, with 14 bases separating them. Germline V gene lookup returns CDR1 SGHRS and CDR2 YFSETQ. As DNA, the CDR3 is TGCGCCAGCAGCTGGGGTCCAGACTCTAGCACAGATACGCAGTATTTT. This codes for CASSWGPDSSTDTQYF.

The V call is TRBV4-1, the J call TRBJ1-2, with D tentatively TRBD1 (5 bases). CDR3 length equals 15 residues. Trimming cost V 2 bases and J 8 bases, with 18 bases left between them. The germline CDR1 and CDR2 sequences are MGHRA and YSYEKL. CDR3 DNA: TGCGCCAGCAGCCAACCGGGGACTTCACGTGGAGGCTACACCTTC. Amino acid sequence: CASSQPGTSRGGYTF.

J is TRBJ1-5 and V is TRBV12-3 or TRBV12-4; 7 bases fit TRBD1. The V segment lost 6 bases and the J segment 4 bases; nucleotides outside the gene matches: 3. The CDR3 is 13 residues long. The CDR3 sequence: CASSPQGNQPQHF. CDR3 nucleotide sequence: TGTGCCAGCAGCCCACAGGGGAATCAGCCCCAGCATTTT.

There are a few counts of this clone. This chain joins TRBV5-1 and TRBJ2-5; 10 nucleotides agree with TRBD1. CDR3 length equals 15 residues. Germline V gives CDR1 SGHRS, CDR2 YFSETQ. Trimming cost V 7 bases and J 3 bases; bases outside gene matches: 9. Here the CDR3 reads CASDHRTGGKETQYF. DNA for the CDR3: TGCGCCAGCGACCATAGGACAGGGGGTAAAGAGACCCAGTACTTC.

The CDR3 bases are TGTGCCAGCAGCTTGAGGTGGAGGCGGAATGAGCAGTTCTTC. It codes for CASSLRWRRNEQFF. The rearrangement joins TRBV5-6 to TRBJ2-1; weak D call: TRBD2 (5 bases). CDR1 and CDR2 from the germline V gene are SGHDT and YYEEEE. Trimming removed 1 base from V and 7 bases from J, with 12 bases in between. The CDR3 sequence is 14 residues long.

This chain uses TRBV5-1 with TRBJ2-7; D may correspond to TRBD1 or TRBD2 (6 bases each). CDR1 SGHRS and CDR2 YFSETQ come from the germline V gene. V was pared by 1 base and J by 3 bases, with 14 bases between. The CDR3 spans 15 residues. The DNA of the CDR3 is TGCGCCAGCAGCTTGCTAGGGGGAGGAGGCTACGAGCAGTACTTC. Encoded protein: CASSLLGGGGYEQYF.

CDR3 bases: TGTGCCAGCAGCTCACACATGAAGGAAGAGACCCAGTACTTC. This translates into CASSSHMKEETQYF. J is TRBJ2-5 and V is TRBV28; no reliable D call. The germline CDR1 and CDR2 sequences are MDHEN and SYDVKM. This CDR3 is built from 14 residues. V dropped 6 bases and J dropped 3 bases, with 14 bases sitting between them.